A selection of T cell receptor beta chains follows, all from one sample in a study of T cell responses to AZD1222 COVID-19 vaccine. Only in-frame clones appear in the TCRdb table, and some are missing; sequencing was by immunoSEQ multiplex PCR. The profile shows about 150,000 clones, about 93% of them singletons. The sample was peripheral blood, taken on day 0 of AZD1222 vaccination. These receptors were taken from an adult in good health. Each CDR3 is given with its conserved first and last residue. The order of the fields is D gene, V gene, J gene, CDR3 protein. D genes are given only for firm matches.

NA	TRBV5-6	TRBJ2-5	CASSLEEEETQYF
NA	TRBV6-4	TRBJ2-3	CASSDGGAADTQYF
NA	TRBV12-3/TRBV12-4	TRBJ1-5	CASTRQSGQPQHF
TRBD1	TRBV27	TRBJ1-6	CASSLETGTGGVSYNSPLHF
NA	TRBV5-4	TRBJ1-1	CASSFGRLNTEAFF
NA	TRBV4-1	TRBJ2-3	CASSQVNSKGDTQYF
NA	TRBV6-5	TRBJ2-5	CASSYLGTQETQYF
NA	TRBV12-3/TRBV12-4	TRBJ2-1	CASETDNEQFF
TRBD1	TRBV28	TRBJ1-2	CASSPLLQGGGYGYTF
TRBD1	TRBV5-1	TRBJ2-4	CASSFGQGQDIQYF
NA	TRBV4-1	TRBJ1-1	CASSLGLNTEAFF
NA	TRBV4-1	TRBJ1-1	CASSLHRGGNTEAFF
TRBD1	TRBV15	TRBJ1-6	CATRPRTGHSPLHF
NA	TRBV10-1	TRBJ1-2	CASSESQGAGYTF
NA	TRBV6-6	TRBJ1-3	CASIAPGSGNTIYF
TRBD1	TRBV4-3	TRBJ1-2	CASSQGQGTYGYTF
TRBD1	TRBV7-9	TRBJ1-4	CASSFGQGGVEKLFF
TRBD1	TRBV7-9	TRBJ2-5	CASSPGTGIGETQYF
NA	TRBV7-8	TRBJ2-1	CASSLLYNEQFF
TRBD2	TRBV29-1	TRBJ2-1	CSVEDSGGAINEQFF
NA	TRBV6-2/TRBV6-3	TRBJ1-4	CASSIDENEKLFF
NA	TRBV1	TRBJ1-2	CTSSQDIVAGPWPEYSPNYGYTF
NA	TRBV9	TRBJ2-6	CASFSSGANVLTF
TRBD2	TRBV5-4	TRBJ2-4	CASSLGLAGVKNIQYF
NA	TRBV20-1	TRBJ2-3	CSAVKGAQYF
TRBD1	TRBV11-3	TRBJ2-1	CASSHDRAHYNEQFF
TRBD2	TRBV19	TRBJ2-1	CASRSRGLAGSEQFF
NA	TRBV6-2/TRBV6-3	TRBJ1-5	CASSYEVTLFSTRYSNQPQHF
NA	TRBV27	TRBJ2-2	CASSRRASNTGELFF
NA	TRBV14	TRBJ1-2	CASSQRGYTF
NA	TRBV7-9	TRBJ2-1	CASRSQGDEQFF
TRBD2	TRBV6-4	TRBJ2-1	CASSRGLAENEQFF
TRBD1	TRBV7-9	TRBJ2-1	CASSSRDRLSYNEQFF
NA	TRBV12-3/TRBV12-4	TRBJ1-5	CASSLETRPQHF
NA	TRBV18	TRBJ1-5	CASSPPFSNQPQHF
TRBD1	TRBV6-6	TRBJ1-2	CASSYSRTGPEGYTF
NA	TRBV4-2	TRBJ1-4	CASSPHLQGEKLFF
TRBD1	TRBV13	TRBJ2-3	CASSLAGTGDFDTQYF
NA	TRBV19	TRBJ1-1	CASRLGGTEAFF
NA	TRBV7-2	TRBJ1-1	CASSLLSGNTEAFF
TRBD1	TRBV19	TRBJ1-4	CASSMTGGSREKLFF
NA	TRBV5-1	TRBJ2-1	CASSHTNRRRYNEQFF
TRBD2	TRBV18	TRBJ2-5	CASSPLSGVETQYF
NA	TRBV7-2	TRBJ1-4	CASSLGVIGKLFF
TRBD1	TRBV5-6	TRBJ1-4	CASSFWDRVYEKLFF
NA	TRBV10-3	TRBJ2-2	CAIKGGTVGTGELFF
NA	TRBV4-1	TRBJ1-6	CASSHVQVPSPLHF
TRBD2	TRBV6-5	TRBJ2-1	CASSYTTSGSIYEQFF
TRBD2	TRBV9	TRBJ2-3	CASSTSGTRVSDTQYF
TRBD1	TRBV6-6	TRBJ1-6	CASSYGTVDSPLHF
TRBD1	TRBV7-2	TRBJ1-5	CASSLGGQGVRNQPQHF
TRBD2	TRBV11-2	TRBJ2-1	CASSLNRGDEQFF
NA	TRBV5-5	TRBJ2-1	CASSLIGGHNEQFF
NA	TRBV5-1	TRBJ1-4	CASSGKGQKLFF
TRBD2	TRBV4-3	TRBJ2-5	CASSQDLAGEVRTQYF